One sample yielded the 32 T cell receptor beta chains listed below, sequenced in a study of T cells in severe cutaneous drug reactions. Libraries were made by iRepertoire multiplex PCR with TCR subtype-specific primers for bulk and single-cell sequencing. Reprocessing the multiplex PCR reads, TCRdb reports a single entry for every CDR3 protein and omits DNA. Its listing shows 21,000 or so distinct CDR3 sequences. Sequenced patients had Stevens-Johnson syndrome or toxic epidermal necrolysis caused by carbamazepine. Input material: PBMCs. These receptors originate from a human donor with toxic epidermal necrolysis, a severe cutaneous drug reaction.

The rearrangement links TRBV29-1 to TRBJ2-3; the D gene TCRdb calls, TRBD2, cannot be checked with no DNA. This CDR3 spans 16 amino acids. CDR1 is SQVTM and CDR2 is ANQGSEA in the germline V gene. CDR3 sequence reads: CSAMKTGTSGTDTQYF.

V gene TRBV28 combines with J gene TRBJ1-5; with no DNA, the TCRdb D assignment of TRBD1 cannot be verified. The germline V gene has CDR1 MDHEN and CDR2 SYDVKM. The CDR3 contains 11 residues. The CDR3 loop reads CASGRDQPQHF.

By frequency, this clonotype is medium-sized. This chain uses TRBV6-2 or TRBV6-3 with TRBJ2-7. This CDR3 has 13 residues. Looked up from germline, CDR1 is MNHEY and CDR2 is SVGEGT. The CDR3 protein is CASSYSLLNEQYF.

The rearrangement joins TRBV5-1 to TRBJ2-1; TCRdb gives TRBD2 as the D gene, but with no DNA this cannot be confirmed. The CDR3 has 18 residues. Germline-derived CDR1 and CDR2 are SGHRS and YFSETQ. CDR3 in amino acids: CASSLAGLAGVAYNEQFF.

This chain uses TRBV4-1 with TRBJ2-7; TCRdb outputs TRBD1, but without DNA this stays unchecked. The CDR3 consists of 15 residues. CDR1 is MGHRA, CDR2 YSYEKL, per germline. CDR3 residues: CASSQAGTWKGEQYF.

This sequence joins TRBV3-1 and TRBJ2-1; TCRdb's assignment of TRBD1 cannot be checked, as there is no DNA. The CDR3 loop spans 16 amino acids. Germline V CDR1 and CDR2: LGHDT, YNNKEL (reference sequence). CDR3 in amino acids: CASSQEGAGGDNEQFF.

This sequence joins TRBV24-1 and TRBJ2-1; no DNA is available, so the TRBD2 call from TCRdb remains unchecked. CDR1 is KGHDR, CDR2 SFDVKD, per germline. This CDR3 is 18 amino acids long. The CDR3 is CATSGSSGTSVSYNEQFF.

This chain connects TRBV12-3 or TRBV12-4 to TRBJ2-3; TCRdb returns TRBD2, unconfirmable since there is no DNA. The CDR3 totals 14 residues. CDR3 protein: CASSLARATDTQYF.

V and J are TRBV20-1 and TRBJ2-7; as DNA is missing, the TRBD1 call by TCRdb cannot be tested. Germline CDR1 DFQATT, CDR2 SNEGSKA (reference sequence). CDR3 length equals 14 residues. CDR3 in amino acids: CSASGKGSSYEQYF.

This chain joins TRBV20-1 and TRBJ1-6; absent DNA, TCRdb's TRBD1 call cannot be checked. Germline V gene sequence: CDR1 DFQATT, CDR2 SNEGSKA (reference sequence). The CDR3 sequence is 14 residues long. The CDR3 here is CSATWGQGNSPLHF.

This clonotype is medium-sized by frequency. The V gene is TRBV18, the J gene TRBJ1-5; TCRdb designates TRBD1, a call that cannot be tested without DNA. Looked up from germline, CDR1 is KGHSH and CDR2 is LQKENI. CDR3 size: 14 residues. CDR3 in amino acids: CASSRDTSNQPQHF.

The rearrangement uses TRBV7-3 and TRBJ2-1; the D gene TCRdb calls, TRBD2, cannot be checked with no DNA. The CDR3 is 17 amino acids. Germline V gene data show CDR1 as SGHTA and CDR2 as FQGTGA. The CDR3 is CASSLVPSGGSYNEQFF. Filled out from reference TRBV7-3 and TRBJ2-1, the complete variable domain reads GAGVSQTPSNKVTEKGKYVELRCDPISGHTALYWYRQSLGQGPEFLIYFQGTGAADDSGLPNDRFFAVRPEGSVSTLKIQRTERGDSAVYLCASSLVPSGGSYNEQFFGPGTRLTVL.

CDR3 sequence: CASSVGADTEAFF. The V gene is TRBV9, the J gene TRBJ1-1; as DNA is missing, the TRBD1 call by TCRdb cannot be tested. This CDR3 region has 13 residues. The V gene's germline CDR1 is SGDLS and CDR2 YYNGEE.

This chain connects TRBV27 to TRBJ2-1; lacking DNA, the TRBD2 call made by TCRdb goes unchecked. The CDR3 runs to 22 residues. Germline V gene sequence: CDR1 MNHEY, CDR2 SMNVEV (reference sequence). CDR3 loop: CASSLRPPTGLAGVIQYHEQFF.

The chain combines TRBV20-1 with TRBJ2-3; TCRdb's D gene call, TRBD2, goes unchecked for lack of DNA. Germline CDR1 reads DFQATT; CDR2 reads SNEGSKA (reference sequence). The CDR3 spans 16 residues. The CDR3 sequence is CSTEGTASGSTDTQYF.

This chain joins TRBV6-2 or TRBV6-3 and TRBJ2-7; TCRdb names TRBD2, which stays unverified in the absence of DNA. The germline V gene encodes CDR1 MNHEY and CDR2 SVGEGT. This CDR3 comprises 15 residues. CDR3 sequence reads: CASIQSAGSSYEQYF.

Frequency places this clonotype as medium-sized. The rearrangement joins TRBV18 to TRBJ2-7; TCRdb gives TRBD2 as the D gene, but with no DNA this cannot be confirmed. The CDR3 sequence is 15 residues long. From germline, CDR1 is KGHSH and CDR2 LQKENI. CDR3 amino acids: CASSPGGLYHYEQYF.

CDR3 sequence: CASIGGLADNEQFF. The chain has TRBV11-2 and TRBJ2-1; without DNA, the TCRdb call of TRBD2 cannot be checked. The CDR3 has 14 residues. Germline V CDR1 and CDR2: SGHAT, FQNNGV.

This CDR3 is CASGENTGELFF. J is TRBJ2-2 and V is TRBV12-5. This CDR3 comprises 12 residues. Germline V gene data show CDR1 as LGHNT and CDR2 as FRNRAP.

The chain is built from TRBV6-2 or TRBV6-3 and TRBJ2-3; TCRdb returns TRBD1, unconfirmable since there is no DNA. The CDR3 sequence is 15 residues long. The germline gives CDR1 MNHEY, CDR2 SVGEGT. The CDR3 here is CASGRRDILTDTQYF.

V usage is TRBV6-1 and J usage is TRBJ2-7. Germline CDR1 is MNHNS and CDR2 is SASEGT. The CDR3 is made up of 15 amino acids. The CDR3 loop is CASTNLGRSTYEQYF.

The chain links TRBV2 to TRBJ1-5. Germline V gene lookup returns CDR1 SNHLY and CDR2 FYNNEI. The CDR3 extends over 15 amino acids. The CDR3 protein is CASSEVAASNQPQHF.

J is TRBJ2-1 and V is TRBV20-1; TCRdb's D gene call, TRBD1, goes unchecked for lack of DNA. Looked up from germline, CDR1 is DFQATT and CDR2 is SNEGSKA (reference sequence). The CDR3 length is 16 residues. The CDR3 loop reads CSAFQAGRGSYNEQFF.

V usage is TRBV7-3 and J usage is TRBJ2-5; without DNA, the TCRdb call of TRBD1 cannot be checked. The CDR3 spans 15 residues. CDR1 SGHTA and CDR2 FQGTGA come from the germline V gene. The CDR3 is CASSRLGGTQETQYF.

The rearrangement joins TRBV5-1 to TRBJ2-1; TCRdb's D gene call, TRBD2, goes unchecked for lack of DNA. CDR3 size: 16 residues. The germline gives CDR1 SGHRS, CDR2 YFSETQ. The CDR3 reads CASSFSRREGGNEQFF.

V gene TRBV18 combines with J gene TRBJ2-7; the TCRdb D gene call, TRBD1, has no DNA to confirm it. CDR1 is KGHSH and CDR2 is LQKENI in the germline V gene. The CDR3 loop spans 15 amino acids. CDR3: CASSPDRQSSYEQYF.

CDR3 residues: CASSQGGQLNQPQHF. V gene TRBV18 combines with J gene TRBJ1-5; TCRdb selects TRBD1, and the lack of DNA leaves this call unchecked. Germline-derived CDR1 and CDR2 are KGHSH and LQKENI. The CDR3 covers 15 residues.

This rearrangement joins TRBV4-3 to TRBJ2-7; TCRdb picks TRBD1, but there is no DNA to check that call. The CDR3 extends over 16 amino acids. Per the germline V gene, CDR1 is LGHNA and CDR2 is YSLEER. The CDR3 sequence: CASSQSTGSHSYEQYF.

V and J are TRBV27 and TRBJ1-1; absent DNA, TCRdb's TRBD1 call cannot be checked. The germline gives CDR1 MNHEY, CDR2 SMNVEV (reference sequence). The CDR3 extends over 12 amino acids. The CDR3 region is CASSRGSSEAFF.

V is TRBV5-1 and J is TRBJ2-3; the TCRdb D gene call, TRBD1, has no DNA to confirm it. CDR1 is SGHRS, CDR2 YFSETQ, per germline. The CDR3 is 14 residues long. The chain's CDR3 is CASSSDRVTDTQYF.

The chain combines TRBV7-9 with TRBJ2-1. CDR1 SEHNR and CDR2 FQNEAQ come from the germline V gene (reference sequence). The CDR3 totals 14 residues. CDR3 sequence: CASNSGGSYNEQFF.

In terms of frequency, this clonotype is medium-sized. The chain employs TRBV12-3 or TRBV12-4 and TRBJ1-5. CDR3 size: 12 residues. The CDR3 loop is CASALPGQPQHF.